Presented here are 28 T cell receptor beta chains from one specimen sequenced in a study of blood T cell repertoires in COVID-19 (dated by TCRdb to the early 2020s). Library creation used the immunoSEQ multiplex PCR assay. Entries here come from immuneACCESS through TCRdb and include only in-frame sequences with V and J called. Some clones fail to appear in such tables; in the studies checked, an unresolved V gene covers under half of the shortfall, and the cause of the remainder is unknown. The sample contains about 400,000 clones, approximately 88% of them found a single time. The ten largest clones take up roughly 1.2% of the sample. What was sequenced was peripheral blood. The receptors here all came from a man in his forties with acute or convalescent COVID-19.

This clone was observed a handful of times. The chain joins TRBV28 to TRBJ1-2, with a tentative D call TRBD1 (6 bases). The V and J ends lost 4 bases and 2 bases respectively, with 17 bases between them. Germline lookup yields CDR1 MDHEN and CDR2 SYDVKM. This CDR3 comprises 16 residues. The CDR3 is CASSSINREGNYGYTF. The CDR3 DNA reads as TGTGCCAGCAGTTCAATAAACAGGGAAGGAAACTATGGCTACACCTTC.

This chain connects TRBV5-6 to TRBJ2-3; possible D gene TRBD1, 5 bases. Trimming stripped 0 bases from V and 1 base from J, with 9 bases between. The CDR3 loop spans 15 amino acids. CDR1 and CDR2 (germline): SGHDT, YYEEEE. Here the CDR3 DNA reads TGTGCCAGCAGCTTGGACAGGCTCGGCACAGATACGCAGTATTTT. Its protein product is CASSLDRLGTDTQYF.

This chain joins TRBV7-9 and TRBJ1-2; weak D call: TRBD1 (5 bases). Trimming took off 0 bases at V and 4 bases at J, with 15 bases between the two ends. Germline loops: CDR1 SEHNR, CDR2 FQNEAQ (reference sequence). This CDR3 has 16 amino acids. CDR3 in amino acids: CASSLALGGGPYGYTF. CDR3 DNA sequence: TGTGCCAGCAGCTTAGCGTTGGGCGGGGGTCCCTATGGCTACACCTTC.

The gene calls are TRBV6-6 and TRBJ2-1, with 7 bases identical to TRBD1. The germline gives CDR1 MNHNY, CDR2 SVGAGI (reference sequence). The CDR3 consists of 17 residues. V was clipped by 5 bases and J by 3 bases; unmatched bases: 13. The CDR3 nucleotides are TGTGCCAGCAGTCGCAGCAAGGGGGCTCGAGGCTACAATGAGCAGTTCTTC. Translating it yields CASSRSKGARGYNEQFF.

CDR3 in DNA: TGTGCCAGCAGCCGCGGACAGGTTCGAACCTCCTATAATTCACCCCTCCACTTT. It specifies CASSRGQVRTSYNSPLHF. This chain uses TRBV27 with TRBJ1-6, with TRBD1 identical over 7 bases. This CDR3 is 18 amino acids long. Germline CDR1 reads MNHEY; CDR2 reads SMNVEV (reference sequence). V dropped 6 bases and J dropped 0; count of bases not matched to a gene: 11.

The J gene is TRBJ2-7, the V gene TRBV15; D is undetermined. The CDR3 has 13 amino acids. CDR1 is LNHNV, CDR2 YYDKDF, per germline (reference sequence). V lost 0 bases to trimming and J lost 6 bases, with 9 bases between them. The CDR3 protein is CATSRDPGLEQYF. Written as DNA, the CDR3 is TGTGCCACCAGCAGAGATCCCGGTCTCGAGCAGTACTTC.

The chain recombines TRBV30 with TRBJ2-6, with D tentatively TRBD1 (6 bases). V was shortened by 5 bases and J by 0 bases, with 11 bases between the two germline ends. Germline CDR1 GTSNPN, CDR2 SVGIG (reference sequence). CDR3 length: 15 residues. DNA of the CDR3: TGTGCCTGGCGCAGGGGACACTCTGGGGCCAACGTCCTGACTTTC. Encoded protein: CAWRRGHSGANVLTF.

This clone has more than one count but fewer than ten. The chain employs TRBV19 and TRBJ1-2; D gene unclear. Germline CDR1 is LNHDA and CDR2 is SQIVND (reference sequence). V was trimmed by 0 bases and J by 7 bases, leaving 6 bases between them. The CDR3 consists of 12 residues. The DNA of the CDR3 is TGTGCCAGTAGTATAGAGAGGTCTGGCTACACCTTC. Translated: CASSIERSGYTF.

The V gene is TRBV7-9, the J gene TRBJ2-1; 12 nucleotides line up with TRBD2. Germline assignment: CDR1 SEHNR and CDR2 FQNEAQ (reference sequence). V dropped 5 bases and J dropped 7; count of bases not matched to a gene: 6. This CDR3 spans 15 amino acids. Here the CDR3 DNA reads TGTGCCAGCAGCGCCGGGACTAGCGGGCGGAATGAGCAGTTCTTC. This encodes CASSAGTSGRNEQFF.

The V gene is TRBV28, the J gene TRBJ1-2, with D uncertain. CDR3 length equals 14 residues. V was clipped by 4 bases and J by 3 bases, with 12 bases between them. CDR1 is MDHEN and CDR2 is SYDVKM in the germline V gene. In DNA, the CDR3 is TGTGCCAGCAGTTCCCCCCCCGGGTACTATGGCTACACCTTC. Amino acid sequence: CASSSPPGYYGYTF.

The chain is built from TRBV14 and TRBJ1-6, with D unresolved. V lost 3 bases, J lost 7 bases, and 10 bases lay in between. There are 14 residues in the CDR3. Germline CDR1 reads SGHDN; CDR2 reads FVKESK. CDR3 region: CASSQAGSNSPLHF. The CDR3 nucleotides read TGTGCCAGCAGCCAGGCGGGTTCAAATTCACCCCTCCACTTT.

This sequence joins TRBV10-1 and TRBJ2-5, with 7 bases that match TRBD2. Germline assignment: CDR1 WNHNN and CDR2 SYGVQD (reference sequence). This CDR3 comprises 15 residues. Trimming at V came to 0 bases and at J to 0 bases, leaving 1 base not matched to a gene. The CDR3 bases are TGCGCCAGCAGTGAGTCCAGCGGGAACCAAGAGACCCAGTACTTC. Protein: CASSESSGNQETQYF.

CDR3 sequence (DNA): TGTGCCAGCAGACGACTAGGCCGGGGTTACGAGCAGTACTTC. Translating gives CASRRLGRGYEQYF. The chain carries TRBV2 and TRBJ2-7, with D perhaps matching TRBD2 (6 bases). V lost 6 bases, J lost 4 bases, and 16 bases lay in between. The CDR3 has 14 amino acids. The germline CDR1 and CDR2 sequences are SNHLY and FYNNEI. The whole variable domain, filled in from reference TRBV2 and TRBJ2-7, reads EPEVTQTPSHQVTQMGQEVILRCVPISNHLYFYWYRQILGQKVEFLVSFYNNEISEKSEIFDDQFSVERPDGSNFTLKIRSTKLEDSAMYFCASRRLGRGYEQYFGPGTRLTVT.

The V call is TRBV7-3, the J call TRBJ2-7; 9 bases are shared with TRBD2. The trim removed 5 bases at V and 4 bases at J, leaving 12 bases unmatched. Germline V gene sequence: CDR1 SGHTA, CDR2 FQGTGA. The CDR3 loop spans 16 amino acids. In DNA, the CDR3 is TGTGCCAGCAGCCCAGAACCGGGACTAGCAGGGTACGAGCAGTACTTC. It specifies CASSPEPGLAGYEQYF.

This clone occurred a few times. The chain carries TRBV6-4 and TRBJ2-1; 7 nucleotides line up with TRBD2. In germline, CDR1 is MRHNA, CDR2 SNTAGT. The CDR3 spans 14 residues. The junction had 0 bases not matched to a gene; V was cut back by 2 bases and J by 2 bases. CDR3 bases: TGTGCCAGCAGTGACGGGGGGGCCTACAATGAGCAGTTCTTC. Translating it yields CASSDGGAYNEQFF.

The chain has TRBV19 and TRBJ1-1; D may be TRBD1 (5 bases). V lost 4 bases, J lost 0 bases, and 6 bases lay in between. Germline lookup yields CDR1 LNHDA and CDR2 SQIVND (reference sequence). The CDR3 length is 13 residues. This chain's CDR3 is CASSRQMNTEAFF. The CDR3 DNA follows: TGTGCCAGTAGTAGACAGATGAACACTGAAGCTTTCTTT.

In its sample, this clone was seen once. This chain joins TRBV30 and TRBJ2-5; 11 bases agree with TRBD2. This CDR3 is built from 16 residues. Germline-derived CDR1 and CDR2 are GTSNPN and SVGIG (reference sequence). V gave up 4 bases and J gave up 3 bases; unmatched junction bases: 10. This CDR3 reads CAWTSWSGLAEETQYF. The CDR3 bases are TGTGCCTGGACCTCTTGGTCGGGACTAGCGGAAGAGACCCAGTACTTC. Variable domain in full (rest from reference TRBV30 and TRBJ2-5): SQTIHQWPATLVQPVGSPLSLECTVEGTSNPNLYWYRQAAGRGLQLLFYSVGIGQISSEVPQNLSASRPQDRQFILSSKKLLLSDSGFYLCAWTSWSGLAEETQYFGPGTRLLVL.

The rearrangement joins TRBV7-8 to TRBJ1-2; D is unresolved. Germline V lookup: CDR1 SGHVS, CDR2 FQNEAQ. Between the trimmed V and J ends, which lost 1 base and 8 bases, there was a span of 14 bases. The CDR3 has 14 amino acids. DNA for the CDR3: TGTGCCAGCAGCTTAGTATCGGCAGGAGGAGGCTACACCTTC. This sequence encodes CASSLVSAGGGYTF.

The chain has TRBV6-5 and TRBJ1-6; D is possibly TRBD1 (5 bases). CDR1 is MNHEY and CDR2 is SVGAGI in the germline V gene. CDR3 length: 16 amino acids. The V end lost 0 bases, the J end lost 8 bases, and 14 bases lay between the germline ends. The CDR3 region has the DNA TGTGCCAGCAGTTACTCAAGGGTGGCGGGGGATTCACCCCTCCACTTT. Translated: CASSYSRVAGDSPLHF.

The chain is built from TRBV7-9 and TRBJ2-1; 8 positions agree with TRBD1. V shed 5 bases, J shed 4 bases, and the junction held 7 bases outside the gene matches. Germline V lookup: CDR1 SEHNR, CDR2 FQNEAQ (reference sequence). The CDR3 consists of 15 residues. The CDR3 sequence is CASSATRTGYNEQFF. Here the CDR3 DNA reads TGTGCCAGCAGCGCGACCAGGACAGGGTACAATGAGCAGTTCTTC.

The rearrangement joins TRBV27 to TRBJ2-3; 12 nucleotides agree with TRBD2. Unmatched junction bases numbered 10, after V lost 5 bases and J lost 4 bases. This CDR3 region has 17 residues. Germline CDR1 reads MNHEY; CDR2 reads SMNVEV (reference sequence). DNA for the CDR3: TGTGCCAGCAGTCCCATTCGACTAGCGGGGGCCCCAGATACGCAGTATTTT. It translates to CASSPIRLAGAPDTQYF.

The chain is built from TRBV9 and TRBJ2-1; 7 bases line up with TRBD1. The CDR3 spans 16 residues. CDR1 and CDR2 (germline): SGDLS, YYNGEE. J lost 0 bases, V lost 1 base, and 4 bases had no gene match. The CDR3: CASSVRAGGSYNEQFF. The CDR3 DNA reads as TGTGCCAGCAGCGTAAGGGCAGGGGGCTCCTACAATGAGCAGTTCTTC.

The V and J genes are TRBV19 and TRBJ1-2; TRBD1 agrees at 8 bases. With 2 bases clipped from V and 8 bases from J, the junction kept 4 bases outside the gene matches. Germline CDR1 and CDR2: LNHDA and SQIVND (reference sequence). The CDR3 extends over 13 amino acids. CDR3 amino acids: CASSIQGAEGYTF. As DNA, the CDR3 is TGTGCCAGTAGTATACAGGGGGCGGAAGGCTACACCTTC.

The CDR3 nucleotides are TGTGCCAGCACCCCTCCAAGGCCGGGAGAGCAGTTCTTC. This encodes CASTPPRPGEQFF. This chain connects TRBV7-2 to TRBJ2-1; TRBD2 might be the D (5 bases). This CDR3 region has 13 residues. V was cut by 7 bases and J by 10 bases, with 17 bases left in between. Germline loops: CDR1 SGHTA, CDR2 FQGNSA.

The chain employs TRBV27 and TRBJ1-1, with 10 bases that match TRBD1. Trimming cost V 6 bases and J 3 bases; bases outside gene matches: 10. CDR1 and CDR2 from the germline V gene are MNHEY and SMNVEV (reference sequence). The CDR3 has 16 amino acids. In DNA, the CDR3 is TGTGCCAGCAGACGTTCTCCCGGGACAGGGGACACTGAAGCTTTCTTT. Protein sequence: CASRRSPGTGDTEAFF.

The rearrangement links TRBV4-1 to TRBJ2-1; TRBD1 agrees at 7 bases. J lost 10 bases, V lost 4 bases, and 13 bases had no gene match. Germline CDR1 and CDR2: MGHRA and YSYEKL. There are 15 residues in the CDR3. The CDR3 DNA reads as TGCGCCAGCAGCCGAGGAGGACAGGACCCCCTCGAGCAGTTCTTC. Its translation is CASSRGGQDPLEQFF.

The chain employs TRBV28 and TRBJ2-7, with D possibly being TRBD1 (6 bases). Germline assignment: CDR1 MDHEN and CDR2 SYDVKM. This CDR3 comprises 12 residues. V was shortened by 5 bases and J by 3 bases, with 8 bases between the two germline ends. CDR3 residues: CASSRGSYEQYF. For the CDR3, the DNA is TGTGCCAGCAGTAGGGGGAGCTACGAGCAGTACTTC.

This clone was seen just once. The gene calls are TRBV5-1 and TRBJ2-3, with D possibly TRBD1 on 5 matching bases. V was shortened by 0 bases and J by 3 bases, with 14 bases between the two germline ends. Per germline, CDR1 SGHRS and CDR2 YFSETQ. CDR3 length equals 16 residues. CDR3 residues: CASSLAGIVRTDTQYF. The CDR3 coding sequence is TGCGCCAGCAGCTTGGCAGGGATTGTTAGGACAGATACGCAGTATTTT.